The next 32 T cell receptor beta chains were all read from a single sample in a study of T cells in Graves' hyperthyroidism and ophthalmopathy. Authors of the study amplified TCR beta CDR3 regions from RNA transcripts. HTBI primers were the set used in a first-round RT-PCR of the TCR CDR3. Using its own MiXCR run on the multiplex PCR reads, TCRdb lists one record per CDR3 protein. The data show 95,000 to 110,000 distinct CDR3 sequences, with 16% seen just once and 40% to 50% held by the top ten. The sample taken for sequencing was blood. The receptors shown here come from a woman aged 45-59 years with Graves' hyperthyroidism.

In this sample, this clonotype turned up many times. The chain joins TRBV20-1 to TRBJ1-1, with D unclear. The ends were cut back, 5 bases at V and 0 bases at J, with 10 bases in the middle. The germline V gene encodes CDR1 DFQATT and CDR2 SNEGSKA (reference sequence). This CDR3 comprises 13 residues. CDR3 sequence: CSAALGMNTEAFF. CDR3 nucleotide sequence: TGCAGTGCTGCGTTAGGTATGAACACTGAAGCTTTCTTT.

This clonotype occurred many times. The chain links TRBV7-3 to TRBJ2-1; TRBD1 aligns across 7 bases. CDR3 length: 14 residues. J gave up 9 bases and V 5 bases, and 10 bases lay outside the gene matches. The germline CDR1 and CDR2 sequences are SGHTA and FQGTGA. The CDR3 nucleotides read TGTGCCAGCAGCCAGGTACAGGGGCGAGGTGAGCAGTTCTTC. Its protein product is CASSQVQGRGEQFF.

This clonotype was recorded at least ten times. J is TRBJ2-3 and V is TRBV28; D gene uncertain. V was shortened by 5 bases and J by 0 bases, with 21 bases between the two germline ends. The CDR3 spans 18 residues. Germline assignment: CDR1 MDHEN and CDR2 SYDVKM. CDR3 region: CASSPPAGKRISTDTQYF. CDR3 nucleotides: TGTGCCAGCAGTCCCCCGGCAGGCAAGAGAATTAGCACAGATACGCAGTATTTT.

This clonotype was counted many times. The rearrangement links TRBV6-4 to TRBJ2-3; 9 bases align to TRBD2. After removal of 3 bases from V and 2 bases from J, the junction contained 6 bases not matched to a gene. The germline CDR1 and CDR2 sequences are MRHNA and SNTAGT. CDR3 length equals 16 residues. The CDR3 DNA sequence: TGTGCCAGCAGTGAAGCGGGAGGAGGGACCACAGATACGCAGTATTTT. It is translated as CASSEAGGGTTDTQYF.

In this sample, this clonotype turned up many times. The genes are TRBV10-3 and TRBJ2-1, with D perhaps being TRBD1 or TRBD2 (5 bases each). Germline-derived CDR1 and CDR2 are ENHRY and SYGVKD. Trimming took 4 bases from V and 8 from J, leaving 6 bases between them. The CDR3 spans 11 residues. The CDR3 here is CAISGGYEQFF. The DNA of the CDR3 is TGTGCCATCAGTGGGGGGTATGAGCAGTTCTTC.

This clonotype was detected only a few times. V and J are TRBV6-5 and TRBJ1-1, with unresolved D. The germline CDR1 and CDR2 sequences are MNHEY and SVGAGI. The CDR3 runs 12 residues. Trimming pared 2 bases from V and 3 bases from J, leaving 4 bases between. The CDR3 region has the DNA TGTGCCAGCAGTTACCCCTACACTGAAGCTTTCTTT. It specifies CASSYPYTEAFF.

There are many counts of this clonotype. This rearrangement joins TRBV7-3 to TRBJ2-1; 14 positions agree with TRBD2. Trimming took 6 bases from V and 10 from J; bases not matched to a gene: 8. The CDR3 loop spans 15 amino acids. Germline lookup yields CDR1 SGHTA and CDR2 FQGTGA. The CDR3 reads CASRTGTSGSSEQFF. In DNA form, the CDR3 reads TGTGCCAGCAGGACCGGGACTAGCGGGAGTTCCGAGCAGTTCTTC.

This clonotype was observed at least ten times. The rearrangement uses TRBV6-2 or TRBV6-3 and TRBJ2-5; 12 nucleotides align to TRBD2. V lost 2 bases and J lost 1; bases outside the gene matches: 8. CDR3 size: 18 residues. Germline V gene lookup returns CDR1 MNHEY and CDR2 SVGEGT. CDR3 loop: CASSYRSATSGSQETQYF. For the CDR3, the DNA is TGTGCCAGCAGTTACCGTTCAGCGACTAGCGGGAGCCAAGAGACCCAGTACTTC.

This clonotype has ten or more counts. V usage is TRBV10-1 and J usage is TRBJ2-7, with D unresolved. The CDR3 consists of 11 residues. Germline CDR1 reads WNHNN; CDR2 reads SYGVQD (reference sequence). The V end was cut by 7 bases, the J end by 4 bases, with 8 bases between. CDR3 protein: CASKKGYEQYV. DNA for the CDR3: TGCGCCAGCAAAAAAGGATACGAGCAGTACGTC.

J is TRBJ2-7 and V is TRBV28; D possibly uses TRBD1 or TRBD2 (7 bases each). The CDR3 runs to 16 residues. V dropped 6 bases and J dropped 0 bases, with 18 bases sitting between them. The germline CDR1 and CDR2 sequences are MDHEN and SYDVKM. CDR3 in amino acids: CASRLTGTKSSYEQYF. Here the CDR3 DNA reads TGTGCCAGCAGACTGACAGGGACTAAGAGCTCCTACGAGCAGTACTTC.

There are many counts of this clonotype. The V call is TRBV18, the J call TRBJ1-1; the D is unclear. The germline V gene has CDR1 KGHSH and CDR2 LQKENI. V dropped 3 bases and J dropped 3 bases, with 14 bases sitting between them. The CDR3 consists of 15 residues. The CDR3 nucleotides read TGTGCCAGCTCACCGACGTTCATAACCTACACTGAAGCTTTCTTT. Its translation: CASSPTFITYTEAFF. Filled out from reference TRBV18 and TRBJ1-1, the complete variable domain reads NAGVMQNPRHLVRRRGQEARLRCSPMKGHSHVYWYRQLPEEGLKFMVYLQKENIIDESGMPKERFSAEFPKEGPSILRIQQVVRGDSAAYFCASSPTFITYTEAFFGQGTRLTVV.

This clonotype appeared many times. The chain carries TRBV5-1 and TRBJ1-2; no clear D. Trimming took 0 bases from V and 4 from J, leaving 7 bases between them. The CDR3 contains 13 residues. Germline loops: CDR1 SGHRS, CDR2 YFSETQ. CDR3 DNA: TGCGCCAGCAGCTTGGGCCAATTCTATGGCTACACCTTC. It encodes CASSLGQFYGYTF.

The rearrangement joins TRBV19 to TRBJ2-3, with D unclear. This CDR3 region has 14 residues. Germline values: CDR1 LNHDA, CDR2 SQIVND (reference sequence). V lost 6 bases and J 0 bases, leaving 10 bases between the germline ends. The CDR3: CASSAATSTDTQYF. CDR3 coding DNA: TGTGCCAGTAGCGCCGCTACTAGCACAGATACGCAGTATTTT.

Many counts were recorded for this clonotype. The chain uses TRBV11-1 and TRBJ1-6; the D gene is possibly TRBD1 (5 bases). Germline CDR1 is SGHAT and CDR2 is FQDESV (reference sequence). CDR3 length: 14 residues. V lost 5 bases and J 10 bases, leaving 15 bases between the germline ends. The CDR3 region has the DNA TGTGCCAGCAGCGACTCACTGGGACGATCACCCCTCCACTTT. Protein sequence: CASSDSLGRSPLHF.

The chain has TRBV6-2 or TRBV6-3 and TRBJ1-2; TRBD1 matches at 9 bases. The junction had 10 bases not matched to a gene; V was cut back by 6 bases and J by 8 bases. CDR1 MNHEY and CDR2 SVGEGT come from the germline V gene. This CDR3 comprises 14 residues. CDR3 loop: CASSHRDRVRGYTF. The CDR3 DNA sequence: TGTGCCAGCAGCCACCGGGACAGGGTGCGCGGCTACACCTTC.

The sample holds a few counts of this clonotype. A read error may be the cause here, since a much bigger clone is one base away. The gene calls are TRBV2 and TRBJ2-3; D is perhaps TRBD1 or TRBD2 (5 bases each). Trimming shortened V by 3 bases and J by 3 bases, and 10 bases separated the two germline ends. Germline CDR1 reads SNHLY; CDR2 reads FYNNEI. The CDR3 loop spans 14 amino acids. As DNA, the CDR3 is TGTGCCAGCAGTGAGGAGTGGGGGACAGATACGCAGTATTTT. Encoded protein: CASSEEWGTDTQYF. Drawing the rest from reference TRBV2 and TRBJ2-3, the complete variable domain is EPEVTQTPSHQVTQMGQEVILRCVPISNHLYFYWYRQILGQKVEFLVSFYNNEISEKSEIFDDQFSVERPDGSNFTLKIRSTKLEDSAMYFCASSEEWGTDTQYFGPGTRLTVL.

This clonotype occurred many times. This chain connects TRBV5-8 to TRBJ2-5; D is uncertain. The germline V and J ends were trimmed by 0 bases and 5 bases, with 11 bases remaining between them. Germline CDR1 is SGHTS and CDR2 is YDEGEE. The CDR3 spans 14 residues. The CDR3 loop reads CASSLEPSGETQYF. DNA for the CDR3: TGTGCCAGCAGCTTGGAGCCCTCCGGGGAGACCCAGTACTTC.

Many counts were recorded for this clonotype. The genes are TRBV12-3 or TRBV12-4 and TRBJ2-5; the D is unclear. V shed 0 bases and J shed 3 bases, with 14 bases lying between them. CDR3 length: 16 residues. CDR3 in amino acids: CASSLAGPSGEETQYF. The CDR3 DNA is TGTGCCAGCAGTTTAGCCGGACCCTCTGGCGAAGAGACCCAGTACTTC.

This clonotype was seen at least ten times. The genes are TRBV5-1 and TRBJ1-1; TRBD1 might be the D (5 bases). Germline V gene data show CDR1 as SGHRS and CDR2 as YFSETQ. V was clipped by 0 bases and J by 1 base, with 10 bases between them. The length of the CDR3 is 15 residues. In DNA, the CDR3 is TGCGCCAGCAGCTTGGACGGGGCCGGGAACACTGAAGCTTTCTTT. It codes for CASSLDGAGNTEAFF.

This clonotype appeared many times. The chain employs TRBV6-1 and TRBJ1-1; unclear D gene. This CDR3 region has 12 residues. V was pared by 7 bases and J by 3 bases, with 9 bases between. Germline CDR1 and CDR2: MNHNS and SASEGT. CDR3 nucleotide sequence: TGTGCCAGCACCGACCGGTACACTGAAGCTTTCTTT. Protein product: CASTDRYTEAFF.

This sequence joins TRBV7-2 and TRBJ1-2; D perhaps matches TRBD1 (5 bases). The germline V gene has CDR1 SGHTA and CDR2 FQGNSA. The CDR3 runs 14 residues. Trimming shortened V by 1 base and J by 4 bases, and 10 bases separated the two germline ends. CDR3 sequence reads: CASSLDTGGYGYTF. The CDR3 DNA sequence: TGTGCCAGCAGCTTAGATACGGGGGGCTATGGCTACACCTTC.

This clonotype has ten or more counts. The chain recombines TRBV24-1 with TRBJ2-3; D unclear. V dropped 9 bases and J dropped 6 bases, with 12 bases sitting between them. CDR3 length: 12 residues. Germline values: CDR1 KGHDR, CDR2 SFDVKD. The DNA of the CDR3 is TGTGCCACCGGGTCGGCCGGGGATACGCAGTATTTT. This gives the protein CATGSAGDTQYF.

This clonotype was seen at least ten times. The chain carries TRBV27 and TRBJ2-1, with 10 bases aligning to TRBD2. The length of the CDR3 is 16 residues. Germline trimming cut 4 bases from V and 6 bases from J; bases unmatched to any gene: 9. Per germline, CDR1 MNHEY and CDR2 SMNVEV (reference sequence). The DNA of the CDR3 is TGTGCCAGCAGTTCATTATTTAGCGGGAGGAGCAATGAGCAGTTCTTC. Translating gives CASSSLFSGRSNEQFF.

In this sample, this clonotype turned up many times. The CDR3 sequence is CASSVAAGNYGYTF. CDR3 coding DNA: TGTGCCAGCAGCGTAGCAGCAGGAAACTATGGCTACACCTTC. This chain joins TRBV9 and TRBJ1-2, with no clear D. V lost 0 bases, J lost 2 bases, and 8 bases lay in between. CDR3 length: 14 amino acids. Germline V gene sequence: CDR1 SGDLS, CDR2 YYNGEE.

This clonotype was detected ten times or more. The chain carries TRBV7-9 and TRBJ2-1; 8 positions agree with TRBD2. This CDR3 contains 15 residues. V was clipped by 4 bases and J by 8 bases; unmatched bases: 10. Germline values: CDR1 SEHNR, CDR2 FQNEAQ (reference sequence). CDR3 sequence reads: CASSSGIAGPHEQFF. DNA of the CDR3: TGTGCCAGCAGCTCGGGAATAGCGGGACCTCATGAGCAGTTCTTC.

The CDR3 DNA sequence: TGCAGCGTTGGACAGGGGGCTAGCACAGATACGCAGTATTTT. Protein product: CSVGQGASTDTQYF. J is TRBJ2-3 and V is TRBV29-1, with 10 bases lining up with TRBD1. Germline CDR1 is SQVTM and CDR2 is ANQGSEA. V dropped 4 bases and J dropped 0; count of bases not matched to a gene: 1. This CDR3 has 14 amino acids.

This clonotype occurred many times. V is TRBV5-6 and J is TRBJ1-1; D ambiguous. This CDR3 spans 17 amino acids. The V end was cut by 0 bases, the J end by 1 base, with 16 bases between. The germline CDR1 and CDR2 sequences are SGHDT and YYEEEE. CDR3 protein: CASSLERWKSPNTEAFF. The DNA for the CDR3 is TGTGCCAGCAGCTTGGAACGTTGGAAGAGCCCGAACACTGAAGCTTTCTTT.

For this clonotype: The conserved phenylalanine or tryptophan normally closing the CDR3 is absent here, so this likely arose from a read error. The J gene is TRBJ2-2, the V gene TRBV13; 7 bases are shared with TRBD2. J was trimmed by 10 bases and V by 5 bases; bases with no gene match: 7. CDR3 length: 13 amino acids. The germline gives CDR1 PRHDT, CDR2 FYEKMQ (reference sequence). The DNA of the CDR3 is TGTGCCAGCAGCCAGGGCAGCGGGGAGGAGCTGTTTCTT. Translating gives CASSQGSGEELFL.

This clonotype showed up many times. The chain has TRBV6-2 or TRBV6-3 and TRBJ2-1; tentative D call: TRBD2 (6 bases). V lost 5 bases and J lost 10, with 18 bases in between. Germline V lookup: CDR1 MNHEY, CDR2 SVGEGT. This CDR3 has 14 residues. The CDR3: CASSADGPRGEQFF. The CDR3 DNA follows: TGTGCCAGCAGTGCCGACGGGCCTCGGGGGGAGCAGTTCTTC.

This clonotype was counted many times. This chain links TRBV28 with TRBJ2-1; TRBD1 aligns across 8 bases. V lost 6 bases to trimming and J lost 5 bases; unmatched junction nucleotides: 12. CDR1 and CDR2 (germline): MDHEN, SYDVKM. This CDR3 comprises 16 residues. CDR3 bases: TGTGCCAGCAGGGACAGACAGGGGCCTTTTAACAATGAGCAGTTCTTC. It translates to CASRDRQGPFNNEQFF. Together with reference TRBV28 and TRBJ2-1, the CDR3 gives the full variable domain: DVKVTQSSRYLVKRTGEKVFLECVQDMDHENMFWYRQDPGLGLRLIYFSYDVKMKEKGDIPEGYSVSREKKERFSLILESASTNQTSMYLCASRDRQGPFNNEQFFGPGTRLTVL.

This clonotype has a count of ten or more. The CDR3 loop reads CAWRRGIYYGYTF. The CDR3, as DNA: TGTGCCTGGAGGAGGGGCATTTACTATGGCTACACCTTC. The chain joins TRBV30 to TRBJ1-2; TRBD1 might be the D (5 bases). The CDR3 runs to 13 residues. CDR1 is GTSNPN, CDR2 SVGIG, per germline (reference sequence). V was shortened by 3 bases and J by 3 bases, with 11 bases between the two germline ends.

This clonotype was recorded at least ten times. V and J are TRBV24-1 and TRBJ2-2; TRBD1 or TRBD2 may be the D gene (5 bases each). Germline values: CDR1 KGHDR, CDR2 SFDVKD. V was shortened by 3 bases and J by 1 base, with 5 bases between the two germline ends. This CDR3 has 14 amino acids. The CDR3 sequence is CATSDGGNTGELFF. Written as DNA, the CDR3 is TGTGCCACCAGTGATGGGGGGAACACCGGGGAGCTGTTTTTT.